Below, 8 T cell receptor beta chains from the same sample are listed, as sequenced in a study of blood T cell repertoires in COVID-19. The method was immunoSEQ multiplex PCR; TCRdb's version includes in-frame clones alone and lacks a portion of them. The sample records about 90,000 clones, 72% being singletons. Sequenced material: peripheral blood. The receptors here all came from an elderly woman with acute or convalescent COVID-19.

V usage is TRBV9 and J usage is TRBJ1-1; 7 nucleotides match TRBD1. This CDR3 spans 13 amino acids. Trimming at V came to 4 bases and at J to 6 bases, leaving 6 bases not matched to a gene. CDR1 is SGDLS, CDR2 YYNGEE, per germline. CDR3 residues: CASSSRTGAEAFF. In DNA form, the CDR3 reads TGTGCCAGCAGCTCCCGGACAGGAGCTGAAGCTTTCTTT.

The chain uses TRBV18 and TRBJ2-7; no clear D. Germline lookup yields CDR1 KGHSH and CDR2 LQKENI. V shed 1 base and J shed 3 bases, with 4 bases lying between them. The CDR3 spans 12 residues. DNA for the CDR3: TGTGCCAGCTCACCACAGAGCTACGAGCAGTACTTC. Translation: CASSPQSYEQYF.

The table lists this clone with a count of one. V is TRBV19 and J is TRBJ1-1; TRBD1 aligns across 7 bases. The CDR3 spans 14 residues. J gave up 6 bases and V 4 bases, and 8 bases lay outside the gene matches. Germline CDR1 reads LNHDA; CDR2 reads SQIVND (reference sequence). CDR3 sequence: CASSRLQGKAEAFF. CDR3 nucleotides: TGTGCCAGTAGTAGATTACAGGGGAAGGCTGAAGCTTTCTTT.

The chain is built from TRBV9 and TRBJ2-2; the D gene is possibly TRBD1 (6 bases). V lost 0 bases to trimming and J lost 7 bases, with 13 bases between them. Germline V gene data show CDR1 as SGDLS and CDR2 as YYNGEE. The CDR3 runs 15 residues. CDR3 sequence reads: CASSVEWGLSGELFF. Here the CDR3 DNA reads TGTGCCAGCAGCGTAGAGTGGGGGCTTAGCGGGGAGCTGTTTTTT.

In its sample, this clone was seen once. The chain combines TRBV19 with TRBJ1-2; D may be TRBD1 (5 bases). V lost 1 base and J 2 bases, leaving 14 bases between the germline ends. CDR1 is LNHDA and CDR2 is SQIVND in the germline V gene (reference sequence). The length of the CDR3 is 16 residues. CDR3 nucleotide sequence: TGTGCCAGTAGTATAGGTAGCGGGGACGGAAACTATGGCTACACCTTC. As protein: CASSIGSGDGNYGYTF.

The chain links TRBV7-9 to TRBJ1-1; 10 bases are shared with TRBD1. CDR3 length: 16 amino acids. With V trimmed by 0 bases and J by 5 bases, 6 bases remained unmatched. Germline V gene data show CDR1 as SEHNR and CDR2 as FQNEAQ (reference sequence). CDR3: CASSLALGDRGTEAFF. CDR3 DNA: TGTGCCAGCAGCTTAGCTCTTGGGGACAGGGGAACTGAAGCTTTCTTT. The entire variable domain, with the rest obtained from reference TRBV7-9 and TRBJ1-1, is as follows: DTGVSQNPRHKITKRGQNVTFRCDPISEHNRLYWYRQTLGQGPEFLTYFQNEAQLEKSRLLSDRFSAERPKGSFSTLEIQRTEQGDSAMYLCASSLALGDRGTEAFFGQGTRLTVV.

V gene TRBV19 combines with J gene TRBJ1-5, with TRBD1 as a possible D gene (6 bases). The V end lost 5 bases, the J end lost 4 bases, and 15 bases lay between the germline ends. Germline V gene lookup returns CDR1 LNHDA and CDR2 SQIVND (reference sequence). This CDR3 region has 15 residues. CDR3 coding DNA: TGTGCCAGTAGTGGGGGCAACTTATTGAATCAGCCCCAGCATTTT. Amino acid sequence: CASSGGNLLNQPQHF. The full variable domain, rest sourced from reference TRBV19 and TRBJ1-5, is DGGITQSPKYLFRKEGQNVTLSCEQNLNHDAMYWYRQDPGQGLRLIYYSQIVNDFQKGDIAEGYSVSREKKESFPLTVTSAQKNPTAFYLCASSGGNLLNQPQHFGDGTRLSIL.

The genes are TRBV2 and TRBJ1-1; the match to TRBD1 covers 9 bases. The CDR3 sequence is 15 residues long. Trimming cost V 4 bases and J 3 bases; bases outside gene matches: 6. CDR1 is SNHLY and CDR2 is FYNNEI in the germline V gene. The CDR3 coding sequence is TGTGCCAGCAGTGCCCGGACAGGGGTAGACACTGAAGCTTTCTTT. Translated: CASSARTGVDTEAFF.